Here is one T cell receptor (beta chain) with its context. The data were taken from a study of blood T cell repertoires in COVID-19. Across the whole study: Samples came from the United States, Italy and Spain, spanning acute and convalescent COVID-19.

The repertoire was sequenced with immunoSEQ multiplex PCR; TCRdb's copy has only in-frame clones and lacks some. This table has approximately 180,000 clones, around 85% appearing once. Trimming stripped 6 bases from V and 0 bases from J, with 12 bases between. CDR1 and CDR2 from the germline V gene are MNHEY and SVGAGI. The CDR3 covers 14 residues. Sample: peripheral blood. The V and J genes are TRBV6-5 and TRBJ2-7, with D maybe TRBD2 (5 bases). The clonotype comes from a man aged 60-69 years with acute or convalescent COVID-19. DNA for the CDR3: TGTGCCAGCAGCGATACAGCGGCCTCCTACGAGCAGTACTTC. Amino acids: CASSDTAASYEQYF.